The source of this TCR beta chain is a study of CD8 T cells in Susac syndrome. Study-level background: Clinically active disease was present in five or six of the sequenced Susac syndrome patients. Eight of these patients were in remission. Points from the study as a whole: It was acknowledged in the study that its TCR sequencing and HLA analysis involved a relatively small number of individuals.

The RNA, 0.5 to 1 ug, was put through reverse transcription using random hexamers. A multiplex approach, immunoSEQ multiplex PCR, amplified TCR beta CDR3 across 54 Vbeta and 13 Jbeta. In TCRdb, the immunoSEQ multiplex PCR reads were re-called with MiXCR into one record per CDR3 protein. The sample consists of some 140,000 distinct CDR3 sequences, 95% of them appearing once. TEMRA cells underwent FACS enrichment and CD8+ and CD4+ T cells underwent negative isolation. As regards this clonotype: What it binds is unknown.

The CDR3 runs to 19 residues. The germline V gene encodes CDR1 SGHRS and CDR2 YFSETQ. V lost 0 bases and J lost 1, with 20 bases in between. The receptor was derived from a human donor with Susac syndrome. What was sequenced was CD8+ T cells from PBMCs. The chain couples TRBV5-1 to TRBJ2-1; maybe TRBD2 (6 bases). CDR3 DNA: TGCGCCAGCAGCTTGGCGCCCAGAACGGGCGGGGCGTCCTACAATGAGCAGTTCTTC. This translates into CASSLAPRTGGASYNEQFF.